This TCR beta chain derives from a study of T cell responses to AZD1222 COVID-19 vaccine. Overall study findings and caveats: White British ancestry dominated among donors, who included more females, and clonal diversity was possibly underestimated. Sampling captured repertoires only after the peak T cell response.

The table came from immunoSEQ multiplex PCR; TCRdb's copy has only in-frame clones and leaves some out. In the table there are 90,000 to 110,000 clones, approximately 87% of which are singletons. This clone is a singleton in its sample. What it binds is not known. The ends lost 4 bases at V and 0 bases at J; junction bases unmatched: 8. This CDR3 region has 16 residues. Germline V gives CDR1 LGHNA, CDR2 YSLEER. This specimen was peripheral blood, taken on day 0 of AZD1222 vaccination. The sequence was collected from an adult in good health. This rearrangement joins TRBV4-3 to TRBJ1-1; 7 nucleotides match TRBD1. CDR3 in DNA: TGCGCCAGCAGCCTATTCACAGGGGTAGTGAACACTGAAGCTTTCTTT. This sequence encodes CASSLFTGVVNTEAFF.